This T cell receptor beta chain was captured in a study of PD-1 blockade in classical Hodgkin lymphoma. Whole-study results and caveats: Baseline TCR diversity was reportedly lower in newly diagnosed patients than healthy donors. Partial responders and progressors had significantly lower baseline TCR diversity. Compared with baseline, CD4+ but not CD8+ TCR diversity had risen significantly by C4D1.

Every patient had relapsed following autologous stem cell transplantation, and cohorts differed in brentuximab vedotin exposure. On this clone: What it binds is unknown.

The CDR3 runs to 14 residues. Trimming removed 1 base at V and 3 bases at J, with 8 bases between. Clones were sequenced by immunoSEQ multiplex PCR, and TCRdb holds only the in-frame ones, with some missing. The table has 50,000 to 75,000 clones, 88% seen once. This sequence was found in a human donor with classical Hodgkin lymphoma. Sample: peripheral blood mononuclear cells (PBMCs), taken at baseline. The chain joins TRBV5-3 to TRBJ2-1, with D possibly TRBD2 on 6 matching bases. TRBV5-3 is an open reading frame, and its role is uncertain. CDR3 sequence reads: CARSLRGCYNEQFF. The DNA for the CDR3 is TGTGCCAGAAGCTTGCGGGGGTGCTACAATGAGCAGTTCTTC.